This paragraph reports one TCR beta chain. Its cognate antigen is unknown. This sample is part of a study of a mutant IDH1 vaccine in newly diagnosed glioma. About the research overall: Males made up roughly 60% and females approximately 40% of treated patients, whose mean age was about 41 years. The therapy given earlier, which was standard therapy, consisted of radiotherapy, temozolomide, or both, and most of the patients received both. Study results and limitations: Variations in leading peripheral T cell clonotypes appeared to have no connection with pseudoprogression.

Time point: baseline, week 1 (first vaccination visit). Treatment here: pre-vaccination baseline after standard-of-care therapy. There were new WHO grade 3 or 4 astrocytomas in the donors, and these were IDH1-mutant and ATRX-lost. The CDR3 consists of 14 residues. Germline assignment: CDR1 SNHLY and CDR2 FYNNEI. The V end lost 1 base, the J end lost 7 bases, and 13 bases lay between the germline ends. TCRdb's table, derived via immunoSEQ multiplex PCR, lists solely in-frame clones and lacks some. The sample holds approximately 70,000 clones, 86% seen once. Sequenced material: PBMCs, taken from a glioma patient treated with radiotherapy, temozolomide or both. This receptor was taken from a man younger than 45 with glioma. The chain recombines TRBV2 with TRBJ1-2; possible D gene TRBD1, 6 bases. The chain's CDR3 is CASSEEQGGSGYTF. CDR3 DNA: TGTGCCAGCAGTGAAGAACAGGGTGGTAGTGGCTACACCTTC.